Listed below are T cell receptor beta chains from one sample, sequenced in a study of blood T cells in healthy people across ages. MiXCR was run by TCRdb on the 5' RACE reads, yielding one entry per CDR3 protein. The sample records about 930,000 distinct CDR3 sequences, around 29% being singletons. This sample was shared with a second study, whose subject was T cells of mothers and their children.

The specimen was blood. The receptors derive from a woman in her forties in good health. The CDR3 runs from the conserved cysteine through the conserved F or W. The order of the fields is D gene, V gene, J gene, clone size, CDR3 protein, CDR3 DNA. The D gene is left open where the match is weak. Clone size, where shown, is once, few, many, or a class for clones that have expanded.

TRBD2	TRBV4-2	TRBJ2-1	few	CASSPSLAGGSSYNEQFF	TGTGCCAGCAGCCCGTCCTTAGCGGGGGGGAGCTCCTACAATGAGCAGTTCTTC
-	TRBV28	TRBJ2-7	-	CASSLFRSLPEQYF	TGTGCCAGCAGTTTATTCCGTTCCCTCCCCGAGCAGTACTTC
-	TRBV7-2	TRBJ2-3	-	CASSTYPVFDTQYF	TGTGCCAGCTCAACATACCCGGTGTTTGATACGCAGTATTTT
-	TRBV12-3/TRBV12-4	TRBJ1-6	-	CASSTNISPLHF	TGTGCCAGCAGCACCAATATTTCACCCCTCCACTTT
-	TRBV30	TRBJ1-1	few	CAWSREGLAEAFF	TGTGCCTGGAGTCGCGAGGGCTTAGCCGAAGCTTTCTTT
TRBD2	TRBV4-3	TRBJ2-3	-	CASSRTTPGLAGGTDTQYF	TGCGCCAGCAGCCGCACCACCCCGGGACTAGCGGGGGGCACAGATACGCAGTATTTT
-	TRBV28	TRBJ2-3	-	CASRSSVTDTQYF	TGTGCCAGCCGATCCTCGGTCACAGATACGCAGTATTTT
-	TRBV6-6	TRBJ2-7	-	CASTDSGGRTYEQYF	TGTGCCAGCACCGACAGTGGGGGCCGGACCTACGAGCAGTACTTC
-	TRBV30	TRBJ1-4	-	CARNPGVSDEKLFF	TGTGCCCGCAACCCGGGGGTGTCGGATGAAAAACTGTTTTTT
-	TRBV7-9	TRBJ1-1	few	CASSLITGRRTEAFF	TGTGCCAGCAGCTTAATCACGGGGAGAAGAACTGAAGCTTTCTTT
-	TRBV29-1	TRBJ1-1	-	CSGEDRQNTEAFF	TGCAGCGGTGAAGATCGCCAGAACACTGAAGCTTTCTTT
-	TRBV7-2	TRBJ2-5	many	CASSLGGSGDPQETQYF	TGTGCCAGCAGCTTAGGAGGTTCAGGGGACCCCCAAGAGACCCAGTACTTC
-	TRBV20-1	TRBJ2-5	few	CSARVKTGKYF	TGCAGTGCTAGAGTGAAGACCGGGAAGTACTTC
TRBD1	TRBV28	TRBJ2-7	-	CASRAGQGIPYEQYF	TGTGCCAGCAGGGCGGGACAGGGTATCCCCTACGAGCAGTACTTC
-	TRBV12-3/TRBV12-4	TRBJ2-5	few	CASSSPTEETQYF	TGTGCCAGCAGTTCCCCGACAGAAGAGACCCAGTACTTC
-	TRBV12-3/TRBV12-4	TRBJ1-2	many	CASRLYIGIDYGYTF	TGTGCCAGCAGACTATACATAGGGATCGACTATGGCTACACCTTC
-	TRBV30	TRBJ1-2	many	CAWSVTHNYGYTF	TGTGCCTGGAGTGTAACACATAACTATGGCTACACCTTC
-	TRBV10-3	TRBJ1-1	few	CAISGVGNTEAFF	TGTGCCATCAGTGGCGTAGGGAACACTGAAGCTTTCTTT
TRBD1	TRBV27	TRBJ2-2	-	CASSFRKGAEASNTGELFF	TGTGCCAGCAGTTTCCGGAAGGGGGCCGAGGCCTCGAACACCGGGGAGCTGTTTTTT
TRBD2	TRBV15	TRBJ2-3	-	CATSRLPTSGGISSTDTQYF	TGTGCCACCAGCAGGCTTCCGACTAGCGGGGGGATTTCTAGCACAGATACGCAGTATTTT
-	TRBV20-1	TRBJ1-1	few	CSAPLRGNTEAFF	TGCAGTGCTCCCCTGAGGGGGAACACTGAAGCTTTCTTT
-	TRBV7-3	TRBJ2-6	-	CASSPTPDSGADVLTF	TGTGCCAGCAGCCCGACACCCGACTCTGGGGCCGACGTCCTGACTTTC